This TCR beta chain comes out of a study of blood T cell repertoires in COVID-19. About this clone: This specimen includes other DNA sequences encoding the same CDR3.

The assay was immunoSEQ multiplex PCR, and TCRdb's table has in-frame clones only and misses some. The sample has around 260,000 clones; roughly 90% are singletons. Germline CDR1 SQVTM, CDR2 ANQGSEA. Trimming took 3 bases from V and 4 from J, leaving 8 bases between them. The CDR3 has 12 amino acids. Sequencing was done on a sample of PBMCs or T cells enriched from blood (not recorded which). This clonotype was obtained from a woman between 25 and 40 years old who had recovered from COVID-19. V gene TRBV29-1 combines with J gene TRBJ2-3, with D perhaps TRBD2 (6 bases). The CDR3 spells CSVEGGSDTQYF. The CDR3 region has the DNA TGCAGCGTTGAGGGGGGTTCAGATACGCAGTATTTT.